This is a list of T cell receptor beta chains from one sample in a study of blood T cells in healthy people across ages. TCRdb used MiXCR to reprocess the 5' RACE reads, holding one entry per CDR3 protein. This sample carries 380,000 or so distinct CDR3 sequences, about 55% of them seen once, and the ten largest clones take around 53%. Specimen: blood. The receptors were sampled from a man between 60 and 70 years old in good health. The CDR3 runs from the conserved cysteine through the conserved F or W. D genes are given only for firm matches. Clone size appears in some rows only: once, few, many, or a class for an expanded clone.

j_call,clone_size,v_call,d_call,cdr3_nt,cdr3_aa
TRBJ1-2,NA,TRBV12-3/TRBV12-4,TRBD1,TGTGCCAGCACTGGACAGGGCCCTGTTGGCTACACCTTC,CASTGQGPVGYTF
TRBJ1-2,NA,TRBV12-3/TRBV12-4,TRBD1,TGTGCCAGCAGCACCGGGACAGGGTTCGGTGGCTACACCTTC,CASSTGTGFGGYTF
TRBJ2-3,NA,TRBV6-6,NA,TGTGCCAGCAGGGTCCGGAAAAGCACAGATACGCAGTATTTT,CASRVRKSTDTQYF
TRBJ2-4,NA,TRBV12-3/TRBV12-4,NA,TGTGTCAGCAGTCCCATAGGGGTAGCCAAAAACATTCAGTACTTC,CVSSPIGVAKNIQYF
TRBJ2-7,few,TRBV10-1,NA,TGCGCCAGCAGTGCCCGAGGGGGGGAGGATAACTACGAGCAGTACTTC,CASSARGGEDNYEQYF
TRBJ2-6,few,TRBV5-1,NA,TGCGCCAGCAGCACCCAAGGACAGTCAATCTCTGGGGCCAACGTCCTGACTTTC,CASSTQGQSISGANVLTF
TRBJ2-1,NA,TRBV2,NA,TGTGCGGTGACAGACCCCTACAATGAGCAGTTCTTC,CAVTDPYNEQFF
TRBJ2-1,NA,TRBV7-3,NA,TGTGCCAGCAGCCTGAAACCGGGACTCGTATCCGATGAGCAGTTCTTC,CASSLKPGLVSDEQFF
TRBJ1-5,NA,TRBV12-3/TRBV12-4,NA,TGTGCCAGCAGTTATAGGGAGGTGCGGCCCCAGCATTTT,CASSYREVRPQHF
TRBJ2-3,few,TRBV6-4,TRBD2,TGTGCCAGCAGGACGACTAGCGGGGCTACAGATACGCAGTATTTT,CASRTTSGATDTQYF
TRBJ2-7,few,TRBV7-2,TRBD1,TGTGCCAGCAGTGTGGGACAGGCCGCGGGGGAGCAGTACTTC,CASSVGQAAGEQYF
TRBJ2-3,NA,TRBV20-1,NA,TGCAGTGCTTACCCTCTAGGTCGGGAGTCAGATACGCAGTATTTT,CSAYPLGRESDTQYF
TRBJ2-5,few,TRBV7-3,NA,TGTGCCAGCAGCAAAGGGGATAGCGGACAGACCCAGTACTTC,CASSKGDSGQTQYF
TRBJ2-1,NA,TRBV12-3/TRBV12-4,NA,TGTGCCAGCAGTTCCCAGGTCTACAATGAGCAGTTCTTC,CASSSQVYNEQFF
TRBJ2-5,once,TRBV5-5,NA,TGTGCCAGCAGTCCTCCAGACAACCAAGAGACCCAGTACTTC,CASSPPDNQETQYF
TRBJ1-2,NA,TRBV5-1,NA,TGCGCCAGCAGCCGGGACGTGGGAGAAAACCAATATGGCTACACCTTC,CASSRDVGENQYGYTF
TRBJ2-5,NA,TRBV6-5,NA,TGTGCCAGCAGCCACGGGCGCCCCCGGTCCACGGAGACCCAGTACTTC,CASSHGRPRSTETQYF
TRBJ2-3,NA,TRBV15,TRBD2,TGTGCCACCCAAAGCGGGAGGGCCTCGGATACGCAGTATTTT,CATQSGRASDTQYF
TRBJ1-2,NA,TRBV7-9,NA,TGTGCCACCTCGGTCAGCAATCTTAACTATGGCTACACCTTC,CATSVSNLNYGYTF
TRBJ2-5,NA,TRBV20-1,TRBD1,TGCAGTGCTAGAGATGAGAACAGGGGGACCTCGTGGGAGACCCAGTACTTC,CSARDENRGTSWETQYF
TRBJ2-5,few,TRBV6-1,NA,TGTGCCAGCAGTGAAAGGCACTCAAATCAAGAGACCCAGTACTTC,CASSERHSNQETQYF
TRBJ2-2,NA,TRBV28,NA,TGTGCCAGCAGTCCGGGACCAAGGGATACCGGGGAGCTGTTTTTT,CASSPGPRDTGELFF